This is a list of T cell receptor beta chains from one sample in a study of CD8 T cells in ankylosing spondylitis. TCRdb re-called the 5' RACE reads through MiXCR, storing one row per CDR3 protein. The sample yields under 300,000 distinct CDR3 sequences, roughly 8.6% seen once. The sample comprised blood, either unsorted or a sorted T cell fraction (not recorded which). The receptor source for this set is a male donor with ankylosing spondylitis or in good health (not recorded which). Each CDR3 is given with its conserved first and last residue. D genes are given only for firm matches. Part of the rows lack a size; the others show once, few, many or a class for expanded clones.

v_call: TRBV5-1; clone_size: many; d_call: TRBD1; j_call: TRBJ1-1; cdr3_aa: CASHPGTGALNTEAFF; cdr3_nt: TGCGCCAGCCATCCTGGGACAGGGGCATTGAACACTGAAGCTTTCTTT
v_call: TRBV25-1; clone_size: few; d_call: TRBD2; j_call: TRBJ2-3; cdr3_aa: CASSGLAGPLNTQYF; cdr3_nt: TGTGCCAGCAGTGGACTAGCGGGGCCTTTGAATACGCAGTATTTT
v_call: TRBV14; clone_size: many; d_call: TRBD1; j_call: TRBJ2-2; cdr3_aa: CASSRHLQGVANTGELFF; cdr3_nt: TGTGCCAGCAGTCGCCATTTACAGGGGGTGGCGAACACCGGGGAGCTGTTTTTT
v_call: TRBV20-1; clone_size: many; d_call: TRBD1; j_call: TRBJ1-2; cdr3_aa: CSARAGQGPWNGYTF; cdr3_nt: TGCAGTGCTAGAGCGGGACAGGGGCCTTGGAATGGCTACACCTTC
v_call: TRBV30; clone_size: few; d_call: TRBD2; j_call: TRBJ2-2; cdr3_aa: CAWIGFSGSLTGELFF; cdr3_nt: TGTGCCTGGATCGGATTTAGCGGGAGCCTCACCGGGGAGCTGTTTTTT
v_call: TRBV12-3/TRBV12-4; clone_size: many; d_call: TRBD2; j_call: TRBJ2-3; cdr3_aa: CASSLVAGGRVDTQYF; cdr3_nt: TGTGCCAGCAGTTTGGTGGCGGGAGGGCGTGTAGATACGCAGTATTTT
v_call: TRBV11-2; clone_size: few; d_call: TRBD2; j_call: TRBJ2-1; cdr3_aa: CASSLMPSGSLKDNEQFF; cdr3_nt: TGTGCCAGCAGCTTAATGCCTAGCGGGAGCCTGAAAGACAATGAGCAGTTCTTC
v_call: TRBV9; clone_size: once; d_call: -; j_call: TRBJ2-7; cdr3_aa: CASSVEYGGAGEQYF; cdr3_nt: TGTGCCAGCAGCGTAGAATACGGGGGCGCGGGGGAGCAGTACTTC
v_call: TRBV12-3/TRBV12-4; clone_size: many; d_call: TRBD1; j_call: TRBJ1-2; cdr3_aa: CASSDPGQGAPGYGYTF; cdr3_nt: TGTGCCAGCAGTGACCCAGGACAGGGGGCGCCCGGCTATGGCTACACCTTC
v_call: TRBV15; clone_size: many; d_call: -; j_call: TRBJ2-3; cdr3_aa: CATSRDGPNLNTDTQYF; cdr3_nt: TGTGCCACCAGCAGAGATGGGCCGAACCTAAACACAGATACGCAGTATTTT
v_call: TRBV20-1; clone_size: many; d_call: -; j_call: TRBJ2-7; cdr3_aa: CSARDRGGAFYEQYF; cdr3_nt: TGCAGTGCTAGAGATAGGGGCGGAGCCTTCTACGAGCAGTACTTC
v_call: TRBV4-3; clone_size: -; d_call: -; j_call: TRBJ2-7; cdr3_aa: CASSRVAYEQYF; cdr3_nt: TGCGCCAGCAGCCGCGTGGCGTACGAGCAGTACTTC
v_call: TRBV20-1; clone_size: many; d_call: -; j_call: TRBJ2-1; cdr3_aa: CSTVVGTGYNEQFF; cdr3_nt: TGCAGCACCGTGGTGGGGACGGGCTACAATGAGCAGTTCTTC
v_call: TRBV20-1; clone_size: few; d_call: TRBD1; j_call: TRBJ1-6; cdr3_aa: CSATEPGGVNSPLHF; cdr3_nt: TGCAGTGCCACCGAACCAGGGGGGGTTAATTCACCCCTCCACTTT
v_call: TRBV7-2; clone_size: -; d_call: -; j_call: TRBJ2-5; cdr3_aa: CASSLSVGPTDGTQYF; cdr3_nt: TGTGCCAGCAGCCTAAGCGTAGGACCCACGGACGGGACCCAGTACTTC